This is a list of T cell receptor beta chains from one sample in a study of T cell responses to AZD1222 COVID-19 vaccine. Repertoires were generated with immunoSEQ multiplex PCR, while TCRdb's copy carries only in-frame clones and drops some. The sample consists of more than 50,000 clones, 70% to 90% of them appearing once. Sequences were derived from peripheral blood, sampled on day 0 of AZD1222 vaccination. All receptors come from an adult in good health. CDR3s include the opening cysteine and the closing phenylalanine or tryptophan. The D gene is left open where the match is weak. A row's size may be missing; if present it is once, few, many or a size class.

J	D	V	size	DNA	CDR3
TRBJ2-1	NA	TRBV19	NA	TGTGCCAGTAGTATCCATGTATACAATGAGCAGTTCTTC	CASSIHVYNEQFF
TRBJ2-2	NA	TRBV19	NA	TGTGCCACCCTGCCTAGCGAGGGGACCGGGGAGCTGTTTTTT	CATLPSEGTGELFF
TRBJ1-1	NA	TRBV19	NA	TGTGCCAGTAGAGCAGGAGAGGCAGGGGTCACTGAAGCTTTCTTT	CASRAGEAGVTEAFF
TRBJ2-7	NA	TRBV6-1	NA	TGTGCCAGCAGTGAAGTCTTCGGGGGCCCTCCCTACGAGCAGTACTTC	CASSEVFGGPPYEQYF
TRBJ1-1	NA	TRBV30	NA	TGTGCCTGGAGTAATACTAACAGGGTGGGAGCTTTCTTT	CAWSNTNRVGAFF
TRBJ2-5	TRBD1	TRBV28	few	TGTGCCAGCAGTCACCATACCGACAGGGCAGGGACCCAGTACTTC	CASSHHTDRAGTQYF
TRBJ2-6	NA	TRBV6-6	NA	TGTGCCAGCAGTCAACCCCCCACAGCCTCTGGGGCCAACGTCCTGACTTTC	CASSQPPTASGANVLTF
TRBJ1-1	NA	TRBV7-9	once	TGTGCCAGCAGCTCACGAGGGGGGATAATCATGAACACTGAAGCTTTCTTT	CASSSRGGIIMNTEAFF
TRBJ1-5	NA	TRBV28	NA	TGTGCCAGCAGTTTGACAGGAGCCAATCAGCCCCAGCATTTT	CASSLTGANQPQHF
TRBJ2-2	NA	TRBV19	NA	TGTGCCAGTAGTATTGGGATCGGGACTACCGGGGAGCTGTTTTTT	CASSIGIGTTGELFF
TRBJ1-2	NA	TRBV16	NA	TGTGCCAGCAGCCAATCGGTGACCAGCTATGGCTACACCTTC	CASSQSVTSYGYTF
TRBJ1-5	NA	TRBV2	NA	TGTGCCACGACTCAGGGTAGCAATCAGCCCCAGCATTTT	CATTQGSNQPQHF
TRBJ1-6	NA	TRBV27	NA	TGTGCCAGCAGTTCCAACCCCGGACGGAGGGATTCACCCCTCCACTTT	CASSSNPGRRDSPLHF
TRBJ1-6	NA	TRBV2	NA	TGTGCCAGCAGTGATTGGCCGCCGGATTCACCCCTCCACTTT	CASSDWPPDSPLHF
TRBJ2-1	TRBD2	TRBV28	NA	TGTGCCAGCAGTAGGAGCGGGAGGAATGAGCAGTTCTTC	CASSRSGRNEQFF
TRBJ1-2	NA	TRBV27	NA	TGTGCCAGCAGTTTACACGCTACAAGTGGCTACACCTTC	CASSLHATSGYTF
TRBJ1-1	NA	TRBV11-1	NA	TGTGCCAGCAGCTTAGGGGAGAACACTGAAGCTTTCTTT	CASSLGENTEAFF
TRBJ2-5	NA	TRBV29-1	NA	TGCAGCGTTGGTCGCGTTGAGACCCAGTACTTC	CSVGRVETQYF
TRBJ1-5	NA	TRBV21-1	NA	TGTGCCAGCAGCACACCGGACAGGGGAGGCAATCAGCCCCAGCATTTT	CASSTPDRGGNQPQHF
TRBJ1-1	NA	TRBV27	NA	TGTGCCAGCAGTACCGGGACAAATGGGAGGAACACTGAAGCCTTCTTT	CASSTGTNGRNTEAFF
TRBJ1-5	NA	TRBV5-1	NA	TGCGCCAGCAGCTTGTGGGGTTCTCCAGGTCAGCCCCAGCATTTT	CASSLWGSPGQPQHF
TRBJ1-2	NA	TRBV18	few	TGTGCCAGCTCACCACTTAACACCGGCCTCTCTAACTATGGCTACACCTTC	CASSPLNTGLSNYGYTF
TRBJ2-7	TRBD2	TRBV23-1	NA	TGCGCCAGTTCCGGGGGGGAGCAGTACTTC	CASSGGEQYF
TRBJ1-1	NA	TRBV28	NA	TGTGCCAGCAGTTCGGCCTTAGCGGGAAGTACTGAAGCTTTCTTT	CASSSALAGSTEAFF
TRBJ2-1	TRBD2	TRBV15	few	TGTGCCACCAACCCGGGACTAGCGGGACTGGACAATGAGCAGTTCTTC	CATNPGLAGLDNEQFF
TRBJ1-2	NA	TRBV28	NA	TGTGCCAGCAGTTTAAGGGGGGTTGGGTATGGCTACACCTTC	CASSLRGVGYGYTF